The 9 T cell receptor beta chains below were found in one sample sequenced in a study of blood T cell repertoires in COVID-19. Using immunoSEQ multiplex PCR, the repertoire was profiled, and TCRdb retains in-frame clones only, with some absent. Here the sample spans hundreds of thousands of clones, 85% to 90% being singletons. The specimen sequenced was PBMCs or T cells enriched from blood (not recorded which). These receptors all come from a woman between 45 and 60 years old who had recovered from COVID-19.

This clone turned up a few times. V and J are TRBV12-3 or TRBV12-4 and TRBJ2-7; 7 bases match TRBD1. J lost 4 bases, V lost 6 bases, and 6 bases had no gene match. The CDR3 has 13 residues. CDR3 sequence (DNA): TGTGCCAGCAGCGCCCCAGGGGGATACGAGCAGTACTTC. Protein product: CASSAPGGYEQYF.

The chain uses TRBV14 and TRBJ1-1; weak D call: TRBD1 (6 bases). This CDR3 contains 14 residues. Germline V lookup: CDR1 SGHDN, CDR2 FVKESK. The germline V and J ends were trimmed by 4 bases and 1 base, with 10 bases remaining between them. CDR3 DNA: TGTGCCAGCAGCCTAGGGGGGGAGAACACTGAAGCTTTCTTT. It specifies CASSLGGENTEAFF.

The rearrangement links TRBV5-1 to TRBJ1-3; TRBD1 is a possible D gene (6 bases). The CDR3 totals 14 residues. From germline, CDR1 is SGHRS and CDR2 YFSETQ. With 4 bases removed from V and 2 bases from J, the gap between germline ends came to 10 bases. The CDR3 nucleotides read TGCGCCAGCAGCCCAGGGGTTCCTGGAAACACCATATATTTT. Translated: CASSPGVPGNTIYF.

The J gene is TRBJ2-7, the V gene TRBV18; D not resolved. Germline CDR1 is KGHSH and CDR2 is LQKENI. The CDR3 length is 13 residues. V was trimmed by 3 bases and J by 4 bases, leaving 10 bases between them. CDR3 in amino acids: CASSPYTMYEQYF. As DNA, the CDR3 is TGTGCCAGCTCACCTTACACCATGTACGAGCAGTACTTC.

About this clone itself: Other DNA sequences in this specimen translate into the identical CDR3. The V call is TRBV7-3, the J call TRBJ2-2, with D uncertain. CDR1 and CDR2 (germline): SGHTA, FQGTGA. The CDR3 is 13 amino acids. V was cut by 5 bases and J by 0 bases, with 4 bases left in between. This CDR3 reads CASSPSNTGELFF. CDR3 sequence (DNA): TGTGCCAGCAGCCCGTCGAACACCGGGGAGCTGTTTTTT.

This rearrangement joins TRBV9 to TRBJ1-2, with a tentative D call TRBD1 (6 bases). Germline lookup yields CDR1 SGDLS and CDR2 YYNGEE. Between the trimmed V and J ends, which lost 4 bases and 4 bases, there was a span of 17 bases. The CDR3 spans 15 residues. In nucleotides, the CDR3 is TGTGCCAGCAGCCCCCGGGGGGGCGCTTTCTATGGCTACACCTTC. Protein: CASSPRGGAFYGYTF.

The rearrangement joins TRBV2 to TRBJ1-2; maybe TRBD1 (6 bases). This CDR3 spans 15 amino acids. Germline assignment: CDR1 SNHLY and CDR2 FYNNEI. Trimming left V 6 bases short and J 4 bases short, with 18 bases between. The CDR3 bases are TGTGCCAGCAGCTCCTTCCCGGGACAAAGCTATGGCTACACCTTC. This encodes CASSSFPGQSYGYTF.

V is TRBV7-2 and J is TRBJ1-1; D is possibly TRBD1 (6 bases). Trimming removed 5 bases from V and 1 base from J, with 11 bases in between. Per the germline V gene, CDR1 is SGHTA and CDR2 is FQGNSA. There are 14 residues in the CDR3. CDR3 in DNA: TGTGCCAGCAGCAAGGACAGAAGGAACACTGAAGCTTTCTTT. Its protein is CASSKDRRNTEAFF.

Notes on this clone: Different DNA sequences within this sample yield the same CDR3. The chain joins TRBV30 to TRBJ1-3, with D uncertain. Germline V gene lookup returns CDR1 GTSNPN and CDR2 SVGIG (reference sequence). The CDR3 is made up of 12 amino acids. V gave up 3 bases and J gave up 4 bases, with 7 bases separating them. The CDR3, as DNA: TGTGCCTGGAGCGGGTCAGGAAACACCATATATTTT. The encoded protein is CAWSGSGNTIYF.